Listed below are T cell receptor beta chains from one sample, sequenced in a study of T cell responses to AZD1222 COVID-19 vaccine. Sequencing used immunoSEQ multiplex PCR; TCRdb keeps in-frame clones, though not all of them. Of about 39,000 clones in the sample, approximately 88% were seen once. Material: peripheral blood, obtained 28 days after the second dose of the MenACWY control vaccine. The origin of the receptors is an adult who received the MenACWY meningococcal vaccine as a control. The CDR3 runs from the conserved cysteine through the conserved F or W. A D gene is named only where the DNA matches it firmly. Expanded clones are given a class, and other clones once, few, many or no size at all.

V	J	size	D	CDR3	DNA
TRBV28	TRBJ2-1	.	TRBD1	CASQGQGAQKDSEQFF	TGTGCCAGTCAAGGGCAGGGGGCGCAGAAGGATAGTGAGCAGTTCTTC
TRBV7-2	TRBJ2-6	.	.	CASSPPLSGANVLTF	TGTGCCAGCAGCCCCCCCCTCTCTGGGGCCAACGTCCTGACTTTC
TRBV19	TRBJ2-1	.	.	CASSPGPQRPREQFF	TGTGCCAGTAGTCCGGGACCCCAACGCCCTCGCGAGCAGTTCTTC
TRBV19	TRBJ1-4	.	TRBD1	CASRPGQGFEKLFF	TGTGCCAGTAGACCGGGACAGGGGTTTGAAAAACTGTTTTTT
TRBV28	TRBJ2-7	.	TRBD2	CASSLWGLGRAGAYEQYF	TGTGCCAGCAGTTTGTGGGGGCTTGGACGAGCGGGAGCCTACGAGCAGTACTTC
TRBV5-1	TRBJ2-7	.	TRBD1	CASSSLGQGAASGPYEQYF	TGCGCCAGCAGCTCCCTCGGACAGGGGGCGGCTAGCGGGCCCTACGAGCAGTACTTC
TRBV10-3	TRBJ2-3	few	TRBD2	CAISGTSGSTDTQYF	TGTGCCATCAGTGGGACTAGCGGGAGCACAGATACGCAGTATTTT
TRBV28	TRBJ2-7	.	TRBD2	CASSAPGLGAYEQYF	TGTGCCAGCAGCGCCCCCGGACTAGGGGCCTACGAGCAGTACTTC
TRBV5-1	TRBJ2-5	.	.	CASSFFVGGETQYF	TGCGCCAGCAGCTTCTTTGTCGGCGGAGAGACCCAGTACTTC
TRBV28	TRBJ2-3	.	TRBD2	CASSSPLGRAGTDTQYF	TGTGCCAGCAGTTCGCCCCTCGGGAGGGCCGGAACAGATACGCAGTATTTT
TRBV11-2	TRBJ2-7	.	TRBD2	CASSQGLANYEQYF	TGTGCCAGCAGCCAGGGACTAGCCAACTACGAGCAGTACTTC
TRBV13	TRBJ1-4	.	.	CASSDRGTHNEKLFF	TGTGCCAGCAGCGATAGGGGGACCCATAATGAAAAACTGTTTTTT
TRBV12-3/TRBV12-4	TRBJ2-1	.	.	CASRHRDLNEQFF	TGTGCCAGCAGGCACCGGGACCTCAATGAGCAGTTCTTC
TRBV30	TRBJ2-3	.	.	CAWDYRKRGTDTQYF	TGTGCCTGGGATTACAGGAAAAGGGGCACAGATACGCAGTATTTT
TRBV25-1	TRBJ2-4	once	.	CASSEEKAKNIQYF	TGTGCCAGCAGTGAAGAGAAAGCCAAAAACATTCAGTACTTC
TRBV4-1	TRBJ2-5	.	TRBD2	CASSQRLAGVRETQYF	TGCGCCAGCAGCCAAAGACTAGCGGGAGTCCGAGAGACCCAGTACTTC
TRBV7-2	TRBJ2-7	.	TRBD2	CASSFSSFAGGYEQYF	TGTGCCAGCAGCTTTAGTTCTTTTGCGGGAGGGTACGAGCAGTACTTC
TRBV6-4	TRBJ2-3	once	TRBD1	CASSEHPGQPTDTQYF	TGTGCCAGCAGTGAACACCCGGGACAGCCCACAGATACGCAGTATTTT
TRBV19	TRBJ1-3	.	.	CASKRRRDRHTIYF	TGTGCCAGTAAAAGGAGGAGGGATAGACACACCATATATTTT
TRBV7-9	TRBJ2-5	.	.	CASSIPVAVQETQYF	TGTGCCAGCAGCATACCCGTAGCGGTCCAAGAGACCCAGTACTTC
TRBV29-1	TRBJ2-1	.	TRBD2	CSVKLAPNEQFF	TGCAGCGTCAAACTAGCGCCCAATGAGCAGTTCTTC
TRBV2	TRBJ2-2	.	.	CASSRDLYTGELFF	TGTGCCAGCAGTAGGGACTTATACACCGGGGAGCTGTTTTTT
TRBV28	TRBJ1-1	.	.	CASSGPVAMNTEAFF	TGTGCCAGCAGCGGACCCGTCGCTATGAACACTGAAGCTTTCTTT
TRBV7-9	TRBJ2-7	.	.	CASSLAGGTLYEQYF	TGTGCCAGCAGCTTAGCGGGTGGGACCTTATACGAGCAGTACTTC
TRBV27	TRBJ2-5	.	.	CASSFARVGETQYF	TGTGCCAGCAGTTTTGCCAGGGTGGGGGAGACCCAGTACTTC
TRBV5-5	TRBJ2-2	.	.	CASSSPGNRIGELFF	TGTGCCAGCAGTTCCCCCGGGAATAGAATCGGGGAGCTGTTTTTT